A selection of T cell receptor beta chains follows, all from one sample in a study of control samples from healthy donors and cancer patients. Using immunoSEQ multiplex PCR, the repertoire was profiled, and TCRdb retains in-frame clones only, with some absent. This table holds roughly 120,000 clones, about 89% found once. Source material: blood. Source of these receptors: a man aged 45 to 65 in good health. Each CDR3 is given with its conserved first and last residue. The D gene is left open where the match is weak. Size is omitted from some rows. Given values are once, few, many or a class for expanded clones.

>TRBJ2-1|-|-|TRBV5-1
TGCGCCAGCAGACACGGGGGAGCTTACAATGAGCAGTTCTTC
CASRHGGAYNEQFF
>TRBJ1-1|-|TRBD1|TRBV4-1
TGCGCCAGCAGCCAAGTTCAGGGGGCTAACACTGAAGCTTTCTTT
CASSQVQGANTEAFF
>TRBJ1-1|-|-|TRBV11-2
TGTGCCAGCAGCCTACTGAACACTGAAGCTTTCTTT
CASSLLNTEAFF
>TRBJ1-5|-|-|TRBV4-3
TGCGCCAGCAGCCCCCAGGGAATGGATCAGCCCCAGCATTTT
CASSPQGMDQPQHF
>TRBJ2-3|-|-|TRBV7-6
TGTGCCAGCAGCTTAGGGGGGCTTGGAGATACGCAGTATTTT
CASSLGGLGDTQYF
>TRBJ2-1|-|TRBD2|TRBV7-9
TGTGCCAGCAGCTTGGGGACTAGCGGGGGGCATTACAATGAGCAGTTCTTC
CASSLGTSGGHYNEQFF
>TRBJ2-7|-|-|TRBV11-2
TGTGCCAGCAGCTTAGGACTGATACTTTCCTACGAGCAGTACTTC
CASSLGLILSYEQYF
>TRBJ2-5|-|-|TRBV12-3/TRBV12-4
TGTGCCAGCAGTTTAGTACAGCGCACGACCCAGTACTTC
CASSLVQRTTQYF
>TRBJ1-2|-|-|TRBV27
TGTGCCAGCAGTTTAGTCCAGGGAGTCGGCTATGGCTACACCTTC
CASSLVQGVGYGYTF
>TRBJ2-1|once|-|TRBV29-1
TGCAGCGGCTTGATCCTAGGGTTGCTTGACAATGAGCAGTTCTTC
CSGLILGLLDNEQFF
>TRBJ1-4|once|-|TRBV10-3
TGTGCCACAAAGGGCACCGATGCAACTAATGAAAAACTGTTTTTT
CATKGTDATNEKLFF
>TRBJ1-5|-|-|TRBV18
TGTGCCAGCTCACAGGGGGGCAATCAGCCCCAGCATTTT
CASSQGGNQPQHF
>TRBJ1-2|few|-|TRBV5-1
TGCGCCAGCGGACTAACTGGGACACTCTATGGCTACACCTTC
CASGLTGTLYGYTF
>TRBJ1-1|-|-|TRBV20-1
TGCAGTGCTAGGCGAAACACTGAAGCTTTCTTT
CSARRNTEAFF
>TRBJ2-1|-|TRBD1|TRBV11-3
TGTGCCAGCAGCAATCACAGGGGACGGGCAAAAGACAATGAGCAGTTCTTC
CASSNHRGRAKDNEQFF
>TRBJ2-7|-|TRBD1|TRBV2
TGTGCCAGCAGCGGTACAACAGGGGGGACCTACGAGCAGTACTTC
CASSGTTGGTYEQYF
>TRBJ1-3|-|-|TRBV4-3
TGCGCCAGCAGCCCCCGAATTGGCGGGGACTCTGGAAACACCATATATTTT
CASSPRIGGDSGNTIYF
>TRBJ1-1|-|-|TRBV28
TGTGCCAGCAGTTTATTTAGGAACACTGAAGCTTTCTTT
CASSLFRNTEAFF
>TRBJ1-5|-|-|TRBV12-3/TRBV12-4
TGTGCCAGCAGTTATAATAGCAATCAGCCCCAGCATTTT
CASSYNSNQPQHF
>TRBJ1-1|-|-|TRBV19
TGTGCCAGTAGTGTTTGGACCGGCGAAGCTTTCTTT
CASSVWTGEAFF
>TRBJ2-5|-|-|TRBV6-1
TGTGCCAGCAGTGACGGGACGAAAGAGACCCAGTACTTC
CASSDGTKETQYF
>TRBJ2-7|-|TRBD2|TRBV9
TGTGCCAGCAGCCCAACTAGCGGGGGCACCTACGAGCAGTACTTC
CASSPTSGGTYEQYF